This T cell receptor (beta chain) was recovered during a study of blood T cell repertoires in COVID-19. This CDR3 contains 13 residues. V lost 3 bases, J lost 1 base, and 6 bases lay in between. Germline V lookup: CDR1 SGHDT, CDR2 YYEEEE. Per the original methods: Reference gene primer amplification gave nucleated cell count estimates. The protocol was immunoSEQ multiplex PCR, while the TCRdb copy is restricted to in-frame clones and leaves out a portion. For V, J and clone size, that table is used; D and trimming come from the DNA. The repertoire holds 100,000 to 150,000 clones, with 88% as singletons.

Sequencing was carried out using peripheral blood. This clonotype originated in a man between 65 and 80 years old with active COVID-19. The gene calls are TRBV5-6 and TRBJ2-3, with D tentatively TRBD2 (5 bases). This CDR3 is CASSSRGTDTQYF. The DNA of the CDR3 is TGTGCCAGCAGCTCGCGGGGCACAGATACGCAGTATTTT.